Sequencing of this T cell receptor beta chain was carried out in a study of cytomegalovirus exposure and HLA in healthy donors. The PCR used 60 Vbeta and 13 Jbeta primers. This table comes from immunoSEQ multiplex PCR, and its TCRdb copy is limited to in-frame clones, with some not included. The data show about 190,000 clones, with around 67% seen just once and around 3.2% held by the top ten. This CDR3 contains 15 residues. Germline CDR1 and CDR2: MNHNS and SASEGT. Trimming removed 4 bases from V and 8 bases from J; junction bases left unmatched: 9. Regarding the study as a whole: The records held CMV serostatus as the only immune exposure information.

This clone has a handful of counts. Its target is unknown. The V and J genes are TRBV6-1 and TRBJ2-1; 9 bases are shared with TRBD2. Sequencing was performed on PBMCs. This clonotype originated in a woman aged 25 to 39 in good health and CMV-seropositive. The CDR3 sequence: CASSVPGLASYEQFF. CDR3 coding DNA: TGTGCCAGCAGTGTACCGGGACTAGCTTCCTATGAGCAGTTCTTC.